The rows below give T cell receptor delta chains drawn from one sample of a study of gamma-delta T cells after stem cell transplantation. TCRdb re-called the RT-PCR reads using CATT. The sample holds fewer than 3,000 delta-chain clones, about 40% seen once. Sequenced: gamma-delta T cells. The receptors shown here come from a human donor. It is not recorded whose cells these are; they may come from a transplant donor. Each CDR3 is given without its conserved first and last residue. Each record gives: V gene, J gene, CDR3 protein.

TRDV2	TRDJ1	ACDTLGDTADKLI
TRDV2	TRDJ1	ACDTVSIMGSNTDKLI
TRDV2	TRDJ3	ACDTAGSRSSWDTRQMF
TRDV2	TRDJ1	ACDPLGDTRGNKLI
TRDV2	TRDJ1	ACDTVSSGGYVQATDKLI
TRDV2	TRDJ1	ACDTVGGLLGDEYTDKLI
TRDV3	TRDJ1	AFTDVRYWGLRDKLI
TRDV2	TRDJ1	ACDAVTGGRDKLI
TRDV2	TRDJ1	ACDSLTGGAEYTDKLI
TRDV2	TRDJ1	ACDTVPMGDTRFDKLI
TRDV2	TRDJ1	ACDPIPPTTPYTDKLI
TRDV2	TRDJ1	ACDTVSRTGGYETDKLI
TRDV2	TRDJ1	ACASLRGAVGPYTDNLI
TRDV2	TRDJ1	ACDTLGDDDTDKLI
TRDV2	TRDJ3	ACHSINGGPTGCDTRQMF
TRDV2	TRDJ1	ACDTVRLGDKSDTDKLI
TRDV2	TRDJ1	ACDEILGDTRDNTDGHKLI
TRDV2	TRDJ1	ACDLTGGRRDKLI
TRDV2	TRDJ3	ACDTPGGSSWDTRQMF
TRDV1	TRDJ2	ALGPLIPTFGGKRSLTAQLF
TRDV2	TRDJ1	ACDTLTVGDPYTDKLI
TRDV2	TRDJ1	ACDLISRTGGGYTDNLI
TRDV2	TRDJ1	ACDLVGDTLDTDKLI
TRDV2	TRDJ3	ACDGLGEEPSSSWDTRQMF
TRDV2	TRDJ1	ACDTLHTGGYAHTDKLI
TRDV2	TRDJ1	ACDTVLGDPNPYTDKLI
TRDV2	TRDJ1	ACDDLLGDTPNKLI
TRDV2	TRDJ1	ACDILGATLELYTDNLI